The 21 T cell receptor beta chains below all came from one sample that was sequenced in a study of Graves' ophthalmopathy and Graves' hyperthyroidism. Amplifying from RNA transcripts, the study obtained TCR beta CDR3 regions. HTBI primers were used in a first-round RT-PCR, which preceded a second-round multiplex PCR. TCRdb independently ran MiXCR on the multiplex PCR reads; one entry per CDR3 protein. The sample has roughly 350,000 distinct CDR3 sequences; approximately 18% are singletons. Sequenced sample: peripheral blood. The receptors shown here come from an adult woman with stable Graves' hyperthyroidism.

This clonotype was detected many times. The rearrangement links TRBV28 to TRBJ2-5; TRBD2 is a possible D gene (5 bases). V dropped 7 bases and J dropped 4 bases, with 19 bases sitting between them. The CDR3 is made up of 15 amino acids. Germline V lookup: CDR1 MDHEN, CDR2 SYDVKM. DNA for the CDR3: TGTGCCAGCATGGGAGCAGACTGGAAAGTAGAGACCCAGTACTTC. Residues: CASMGADWKVETQYF.

This clonotype was recorded many times. The chain is built from TRBV6-2 or TRBV6-3 and TRBJ2-6; perhaps D is TRBD1 or TRBD2 (5 bases each). The ends were cut back, 8 bases at V and 0 bases at J, with 5 bases in the middle. Germline lookup yields CDR1 MNHEY and CDR2 SVGEGT. The CDR3 length is 13 residues. The DNA for the CDR3 is TGTGCCAGCGGGGGCTCTGGGGCCAACGTCCTGACTTTC. This sequence encodes CASGGSGANVLTF.

The chain uses TRBV2 and TRBJ2-5; D is undetermined. The CDR3 spans 14 residues. Germline V gene lookup returns CDR1 SNHLY and CDR2 FYNNEI. The germline V and J ends were trimmed by 2 bases and 7 bases, with 14 bases remaining between them. The CDR3 loop is CASSESRRTGTQYF. The CDR3 DNA reads as TGTGCCAGCAGTGAATCGAGGCGGACCGGGACCCAGTACTTC.

This clonotype was detected ten times or more. The chain combines TRBV29-1 with TRBJ2-7, with D maybe TRBD2 (6 bases). Trimming cost V 7 bases and J 4 bases, with 14 bases left between them. Germline V gives CDR1 SQVTM, CDR2 ANQGSEA. The CDR3 loop spans 12 amino acids. The CDR3 DNA reads TGCAGCGCGGGGGACGGTTCTTACGAGCAGTACTTC. It codes for CSAGDGSYEQYF.

There are many counts of this clonotype. The rearrangement links TRBV28 to TRBJ1-1; D unclear. Trimming took off 6 bases at V and 1 base at J, with 15 bases between the two ends. The germline V gene has CDR1 MDHEN and CDR2 SYDVKM. The CDR3 totals 15 residues. CDR3 amino acids: CASRATFDGNTEAFF. The CDR3 DNA reads as TGTGCCAGCAGGGCGACCTTCGACGGGAACACTGAAGCTTTCTTT.

This clonotype has ten or more counts. This chain links TRBV19 with TRBJ2-6; D is ambiguous. V was trimmed by 3 bases and J by 0 bases, leaving 9 bases between them. In germline, CDR1 is LNHDA, CDR2 SQIVND (reference sequence). This CDR3 is 16 amino acids long. The CDR3 reads CASSIGWGSGANVLTF. The CDR3 DNA reads TGTGCCAGTAGTATTGGGTGGGGCTCTGGGGCCAACGTCCTGACTTTC.

This clonotype was seen ten or more times. The chain employs TRBV5-1 and TRBJ1-2; no reliable D call. The CDR3 runs 13 residues. V lost 4 bases, J lost 0 bases, and 7 bases lay in between. Germline V gives CDR1 SGHRS, CDR2 YFSETQ. CDR3 sequence reads: CASSVAANYGYTF. The CDR3 coding sequence is TGCGCCAGCAGCGTGGCGGCTAACTATGGCTACACCTTC.

The chain employs TRBV7-9 and TRBJ2-5; tentatively, D is TRBD1 (6 bases). The ends were cut back, 5 bases at V and 2 bases at J, with 18 bases in the middle. CDR1 and CDR2 from the germline V gene are SEHNR and FQNEAQ (reference sequence). This CDR3 has 16 amino acids. CDR3 residues: CASSLLWGRGQETQYF. As DNA, the CDR3 is TGTGCCAGCAGCCTACTTTGGGGCAGGGGACAAGAGACCCAGTACTTC.

In this sample, this clonotype turned up many times. The chain combines TRBV2 with TRBJ2-5; D gene uncertain. Germline V gene data show CDR1 as SNHLY and CDR2 as FYNNEI. Trimming pared 4 bases from V and 4 bases from J, leaving 4 bases between. The CDR3 has 11 residues. The CDR3 sequence: CASSVIETQYF. The CDR3 nucleotides read TGTGCCAGCAGTGTGATAGAGACCCAGTACTTC.

This clonotype was recorded many times. This chain joins TRBV2 and TRBJ2-5; possibly TRBD1 for D (5 bases). CDR1 is SNHLY and CDR2 is FYNNEI in the germline V gene. V lost 5 bases and J lost 4, with 14 bases in between. CDR3 size: 14 residues. Here the CDR3 reads CASSPSPRGETQYF. DNA of the CDR3: TGTGCCAGCAGTCCCTCTCCTAGGGGAGAGACCCAGTACTTC.

This clonotype was seen only a few times. A much larger clone differs by one base, so this may be a read error. The chain links TRBV7-9 to TRBJ1-5; D is ambiguous. The V and J ends lost 3 bases and 5 bases respectively, with 5 bases between them. Per the germline V gene, CDR1 is SEHNR and CDR2 is FQNEAQ (reference sequence). The CDR3 spans 12 residues. CDR3 nucleotides: TGTGCCAGCAGCTTTGGGGATCAGCCCCAGCATTTT. Translated, it gives CASSFGDQPQHF.

This clonotype was observed at least ten times. V usage is TRBV30 and J usage is TRBJ2-7; D not resolved. Germline-derived CDR1 and CDR2 are GTSNPN and SVGIG (reference sequence). The V end lost 1 base, the J end lost 0 bases, and 7 bases lay between the germline ends. The CDR3 covers 13 residues. The CDR3 DNA reads as TGTGCCTGGAGTGAGATGGGCTCCTACGAGCAGTACTTC. Encoded protein: CAWSEMGSYEQYF.

This clonotype appeared many times. The chain links TRBV6-2 or TRBV6-3 to TRBJ2-5; 8 nucleotides match TRBD2. The CDR3 runs 19 residues. The germline V gene encodes CDR1 MNHEY and CDR2 SVGEGT. Germline trimming cut 2 bases from V and 5 bases from J; bases unmatched to any gene: 19. In nucleotides, the CDR3 is TGTGCCAGCAGTTACCTACGGAATAAAAGCGGGAGAAGTGGGGAGACCCAGTACTTC. It yields the protein CASSYLRNKSGRSGETQYF.

This clonotype was recorded many times. The genes are TRBV10-3 and TRBJ2-7; weak D call: TRBD2 (5 bases). The CDR3 contains 12 residues. Germline lookup yields CDR1 ENHRY and CDR2 SYGVKD. Trimming pared 10 bases from V and 2 bases from J, leaving 12 bases between. The CDR3 nucleotides read TGTGCCACACGGACTGCACCCTACGAGCAGTACTTC. It encodes CATRTAPYEQYF.

There are a few counts of this clonotype. This chain uses TRBV20-1 with TRBJ2-3; D may be TRBD2 (5 bases). V lost 6 bases to trimming and J lost 3 bases, with 19 bases between them. Germline CDR1 DFQATT, CDR2 SNEGSKA (reference sequence). There are 15 residues in the CDR3. CDR3 DNA: TGCAGTGCCACGAACCGGGCGGGCCTAACAGATACGCAGTATTTT. Translation: CSATNRAGLTDTQYF.

This clonotype was observed many times. The J gene is TRBJ2-5, the V gene TRBV6-2 or TRBV6-3, with 7 bases aligning to TRBD1. The V gene end was trimmed by 2 bases and the J gene end by 5 bases; junction bases not matched to a gene: 5. CDR1 and CDR2 (germline): MNHEY, SVGEGT. This CDR3 has 14 amino acids. The CDR3 coding sequence is TGTGCCAGCAGTTACGCGACAGGGACGGAGACCCAGTACTTC. Its protein product is CASSYATGTETQYF.

The sample holds many counts of this clonotype. The V gene is TRBV5-6, the J gene TRBJ1-6; 9 bases line up with TRBD1. Germline trimming cut 4 bases from V and 7 bases from J; bases unmatched to any gene: 9. The V gene's germline CDR1 is SGHDT and CDR2 YYEEEE. This CDR3 region has 16 residues. CDR3 nucleotide sequence: TGTGCCAGCAGCGTGGGGACAGGGAACTTGAATTCACCCCTCCACTTT. Amino acids: CASSVGTGNLNSPLHF. Based on the CDR3 plus reference TRBV5-6 and TRBJ1-6, the full variable domain is DAGVTQSPTHLIKTRGQQVTLRCSPKSGHDTVSWYQQALGQGPQFIFQYYEEEERQRGNFPDRFSGHQFPNYSSELNVNALLLGDSALYLCASSVGTGNLNSPLHFGNGTRLTVT.

This clonotype was counted at least ten times. The chain recombines TRBV24-1 with TRBJ2-5, with TRBD2 matching 8 bases. The CDR3 has 14 residues. V trimming: 9 bases; J trimming: 4 bases; junction bases outside the gene matches: 9. Germline values: CDR1 KGHDR, CDR2 SFDVKD. CDR3 sequence (DNA): TGTGCCACCGCCGGGACTAGTGGGGTAGAGACCCAGTACTTC. Its protein product is CATAGTSGVETQYF.

This clonotype was detected ten times or more. The chain employs TRBV20-1 and TRBJ2-7; 9 positions match TRBD1. The CDR3 loop spans 15 amino acids. The junction had 9 bases not matched to a gene; V was cut back by 3 bases and J by 3 bases. Looked up from germline, CDR1 is DFQATT and CDR2 is SNEGSKA (reference sequence). Here the CDR3 DNA reads TGCAGTGCTAGGGGGGACAGGGCCTACTTCTACGAGCAGTACTTC. This sequence encodes CSARGDRAYFYEQYF.

The chain couples TRBV4-3 to TRBJ2-3, with 7 nucleotides matching TRBD2. This CDR3 has 16 amino acids. CDR1 LGHNA and CDR2 YSLEER come from the germline V gene. V dropped 1 base and J dropped 2; count of bases not matched to a gene: 6. The CDR3 DNA reads as TGCGCCAGCAGCCAAGGCTGGGGGGGTAACACAGATACGCAGTATTTT. It translates to CASSQGWGGNTDTQYF.

V is TRBV7-8 and J is TRBJ2-5; D may be TRBD1 or TRBD2 (5 bases each). CDR3 length: 16 amino acids. Germline V CDR1 and CDR2: SGHVS, FQNEAQ. Trimming took 3 bases from V and 0 from J, leaving 14 bases between them. The CDR3 DNA is TGTGCCAGCAGCTTCTGGGGGTACGGGAACCAAGAGACCCAGTACTTC. It yields the protein CASSFWGYGNQETQYF. The full variable domain, its missing parts supplied by reference TRBV7-8 and TRBJ2-5, is GAGVSQSPRYKVAKRGQDVALRCDPISGHVSLFWYQQALGQGPEFLTYFQNEAQLDKSGLPSDRFFAERPEGSVSTLKIQRTQQEDSAVYLCASSFWGYGNQETQYFGPGTRLLVL.